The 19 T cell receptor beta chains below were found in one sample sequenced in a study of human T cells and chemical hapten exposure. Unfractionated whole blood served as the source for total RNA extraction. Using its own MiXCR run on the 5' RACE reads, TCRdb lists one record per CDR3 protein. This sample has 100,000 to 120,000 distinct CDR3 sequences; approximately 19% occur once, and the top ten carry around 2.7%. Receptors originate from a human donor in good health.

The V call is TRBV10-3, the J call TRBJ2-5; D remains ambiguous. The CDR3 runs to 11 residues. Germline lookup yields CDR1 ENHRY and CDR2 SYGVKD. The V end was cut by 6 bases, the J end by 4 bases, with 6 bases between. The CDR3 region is CAISWGETQYF. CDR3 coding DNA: TGTGCCATCAGCTGGGGAGAGACCCAGTACTTC.

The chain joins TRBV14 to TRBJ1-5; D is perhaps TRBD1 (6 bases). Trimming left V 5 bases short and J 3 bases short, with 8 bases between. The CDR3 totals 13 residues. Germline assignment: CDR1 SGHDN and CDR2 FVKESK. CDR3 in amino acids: CASSWTANQPQHF. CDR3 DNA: TGTGCCAGCAGCTGGACAGCCAATCAGCCCCAGCATTTT.

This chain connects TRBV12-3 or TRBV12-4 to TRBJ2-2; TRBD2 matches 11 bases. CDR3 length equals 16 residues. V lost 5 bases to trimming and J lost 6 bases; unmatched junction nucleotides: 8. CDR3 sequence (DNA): TGTGCCAGCAGTCTACAGACTAGCGGGATCTCCGGGGAGCTGTTTTTT. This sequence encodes CASSLQTSGISGELFF.

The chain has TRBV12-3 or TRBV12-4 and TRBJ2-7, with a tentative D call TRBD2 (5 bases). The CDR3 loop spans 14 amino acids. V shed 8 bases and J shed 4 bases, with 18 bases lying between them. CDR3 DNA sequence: TGTGCCAGCTTCGAGGGTAGCTTCCCTTACGAGCAGTACTTC. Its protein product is CASFEGSFPYEQYF.

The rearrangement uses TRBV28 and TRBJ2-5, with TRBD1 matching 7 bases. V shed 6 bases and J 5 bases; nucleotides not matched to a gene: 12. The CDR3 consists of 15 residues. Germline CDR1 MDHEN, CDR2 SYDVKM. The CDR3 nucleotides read TGTGCCAGCAGAGGCTTAGGGACAGCTATGGAGACCCAGTACTTC. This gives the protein CASRGLGTAMETQYF.

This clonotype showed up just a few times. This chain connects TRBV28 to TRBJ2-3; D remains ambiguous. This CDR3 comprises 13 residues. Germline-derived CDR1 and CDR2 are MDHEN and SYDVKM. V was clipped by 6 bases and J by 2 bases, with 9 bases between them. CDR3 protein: CASSDAPTDTQYF. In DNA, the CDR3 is TGTGCCAGCAGCGATGCCCCCACAGATACGCAGTATTTT.

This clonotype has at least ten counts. The DNA for the CDR3 is TGCAGCGTTGATCTAGCGGGCATCACAGATACGCAGTATTTT. This translates into CSVDLAGITDTQYF. The rearrangement links TRBV29-1 to TRBJ2-3, with 8 bases fitting TRBD2. The CDR3 extends over 14 amino acids. CDR1 and CDR2 from the germline V gene are SQVTM and ANQGSEA. V lost 3 bases to trimming and J lost 2 bases; unmatched junction nucleotides: 4.

CDR3 protein: CASSATPGLAGGGEQYF. The DNA for the CDR3 is TGTGCCAGCAGCGCTACCCCGGGACTAGCGGGAGGGGGCGAGCAGTACTTC. J is TRBJ2-7 and V is TRBV7-6; 16 bases match TRBD2. The CDR3 contains 17 residues. Germline loops: CDR1 SGHVS, CDR2 FNYEAQ. J gave up 6 bases and V 5 bases, and 10 bases lay outside the gene matches.

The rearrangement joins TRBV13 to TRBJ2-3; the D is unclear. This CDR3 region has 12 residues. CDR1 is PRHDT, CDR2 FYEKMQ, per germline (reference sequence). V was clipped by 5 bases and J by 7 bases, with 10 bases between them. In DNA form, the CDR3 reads TGTGCCAGCAGCCGCGGATCTAATACGCAGTATTTT. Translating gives CASSRGSNTQYF.

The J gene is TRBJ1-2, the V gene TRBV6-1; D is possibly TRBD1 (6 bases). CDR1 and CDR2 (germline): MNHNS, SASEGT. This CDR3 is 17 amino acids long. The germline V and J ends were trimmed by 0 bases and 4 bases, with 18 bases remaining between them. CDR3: CASSEAPGHVFSYGYTF. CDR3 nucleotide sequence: TGTGCCAGCAGTGAAGCCCCGGGACACGTTTTCTCCTATGGCTACACCTTC.

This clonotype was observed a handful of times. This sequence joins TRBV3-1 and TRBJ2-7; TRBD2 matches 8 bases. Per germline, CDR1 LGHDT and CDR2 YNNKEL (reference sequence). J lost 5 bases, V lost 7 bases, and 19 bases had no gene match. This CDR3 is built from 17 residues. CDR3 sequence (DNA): TGTGCCAGCACCCGCCGGCGGGCGGGAGGCCTTCGCGACGAGCAGTACTTC. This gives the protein CASTRRRAGGLRDEQYF.

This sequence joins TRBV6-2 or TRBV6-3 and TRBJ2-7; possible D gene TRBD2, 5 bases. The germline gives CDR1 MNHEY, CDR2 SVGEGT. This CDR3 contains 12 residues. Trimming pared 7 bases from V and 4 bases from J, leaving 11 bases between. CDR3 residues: CASTRGGYEQYF. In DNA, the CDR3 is TGTGCCAGCACCCGAGGAGGTTACGAGCAGTACTTC.

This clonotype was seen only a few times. The CDR3 DNA reads as TGTGCCAGCATACAAGTGGTGGCTAATTCACCCCTCCACTTT. Translated: CASIQVVANSPLHF. The chain uses TRBV6-5 and TRBJ1-6; D uncertain. The CDR3 extends over 14 amino acids. The germline V gene has CDR1 MNHEY and CDR2 SVGAGI. V was pared by 7 bases and J by 6 bases, with 13 bases between.

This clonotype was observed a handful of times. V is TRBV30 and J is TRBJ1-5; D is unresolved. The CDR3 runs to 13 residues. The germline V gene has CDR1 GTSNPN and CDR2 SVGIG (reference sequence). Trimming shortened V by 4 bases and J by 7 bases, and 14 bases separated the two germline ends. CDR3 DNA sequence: TGTGCCTGGAACGCCGGGCTCGGGCAGCCCCAGCATTTT. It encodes CAWNAGLGQPQHF.

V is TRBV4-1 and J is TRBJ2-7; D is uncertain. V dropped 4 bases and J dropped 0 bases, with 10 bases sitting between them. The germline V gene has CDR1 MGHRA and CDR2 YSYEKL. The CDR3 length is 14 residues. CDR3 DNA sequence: TGCGCCAGCAGCCGGACCGTCAACTCCTACGAGCAGTACTTC. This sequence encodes CASSRTVNSYEQYF.

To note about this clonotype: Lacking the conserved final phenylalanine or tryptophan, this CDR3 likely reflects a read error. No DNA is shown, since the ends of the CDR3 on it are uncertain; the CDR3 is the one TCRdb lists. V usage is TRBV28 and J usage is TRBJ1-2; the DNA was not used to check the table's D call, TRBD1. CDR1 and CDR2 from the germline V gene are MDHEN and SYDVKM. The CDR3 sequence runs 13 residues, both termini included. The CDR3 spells CASTLPGQYQFFV.

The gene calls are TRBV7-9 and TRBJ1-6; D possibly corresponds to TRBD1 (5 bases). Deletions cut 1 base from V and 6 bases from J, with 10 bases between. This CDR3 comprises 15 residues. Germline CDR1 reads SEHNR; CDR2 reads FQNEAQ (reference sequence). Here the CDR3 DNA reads TGTGCCAGCAGCTTAGTTCGACAGTCTAATTCACCCCTCCACTTT. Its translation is CASSLVRQSNSPLHF.

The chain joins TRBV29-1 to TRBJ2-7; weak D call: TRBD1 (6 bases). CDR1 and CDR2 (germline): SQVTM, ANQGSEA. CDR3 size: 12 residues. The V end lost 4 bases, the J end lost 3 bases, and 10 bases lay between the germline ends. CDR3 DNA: TGCAGCGTTGCAGGGGACCGCTACGAGCAGTACTTC. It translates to CSVAGDRYEQYF.

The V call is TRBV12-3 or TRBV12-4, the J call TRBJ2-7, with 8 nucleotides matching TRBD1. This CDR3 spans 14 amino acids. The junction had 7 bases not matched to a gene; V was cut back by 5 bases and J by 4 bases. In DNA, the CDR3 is TGTGCCAGCAGTAGACAGGGGCGAGGGTACGAGCAGTACTTC. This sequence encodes CASSRQGRGYEQYF.